This entry is about one TCR beta chain. This clone's antigen is unknown. Base qualities are not at hand, and no much larger clone is one base apart. The source of the sample is a study of control samples from healthy donors and cancer patients (dated by TCRdb to about 2020). V drops 4 bases and J drops 5 bases, leaving 17 bases in between. The germline V gene yields SNHLY for CDR1 and FYNNEI for CDR2. Measured from the cysteine to the phenylalanine, the CDR3 is 15 residues long. Only the CDR3 part of the read is kept: 45 bases, read in frame from the first base. Receptor amplification or capture employed the immunoSEQ multiplex PCR assay. This is the immuneACCESS table as TCRdb keeps it, with only in-frame sequences that have V and J called. A part of the clones is gone; compared with another copy, unresolved V genes explain less than half, and the rest is unexplained. The sample includes 110,000 or so clones, with about 80% observed a single time. The ten largest clones add up to approximately 7% of the sample.

Source material: blood. This TCR was sampled from a man aged 18-30 years in good health. The sequence is built from TRBV2 and TRBJ2-5; the D region possibly corresponds to TRBD2 (6 bases align). The CDR3 reads CASSGTSLAKETQYF. The nucleotides are TGTGCCAGCAGTGGCACTAGCCTAGCTAAGGAGACCCAGTACTTC.